This T cell receptor beta chain was found in a study of long-term antiretroviral therapy in people with HIV. Study-level findings and limits: Controls had broader CDR3 length ranges than HIV repertoires did. At every time point, clones expanded before ART dominated the repertoire.

As regards this clone: Its antigen is unknown.

Trimming took 11 bases from V and 4 from J, leaving 12 bases between them. The CDR3 runs to 12 residues. The germline gives CDR1 SGHTA, CDR2 FQGNSA. The United States was where all participants with HIV were treated. Version v3.0 of the immunoSEQ assay was performed at survey level. Sequencing used immunoSEQ multiplex PCR; TCRdb keeps in-frame clones, though not all of them. This sample has roughly 9,800 clones, with over 75% found just once. The V and J genes are TRBV7-2 and TRBJ1-5; D remains unclear. The specimen comprised unsorted PBMCs, sampled 0.7 years after starting antiretroviral therapy. This receptor was taken from a man in his forties with HIV. The CDR3 sequence is CAVGGPNQPQHF. The CDR3 DNA reads as TGTGCCGTGGGAGGGCCAAATCAGCCCCAGCATTTT.